This T cell receptor (beta chain) comes out of a study of follicular helper T cells after annual influenza vaccination. For the study at large: Days 0, 7 and 28 post-vaccination were the blood draw times.

Losses at the gene ends were 4 bases for V and 4 bases for J; bases not matched to a gene: 9. Germline lookup yields CDR1 SEHNR and CDR2 FQNEAQ (reference sequence). This CDR3 contains 16 residues. This clone was detected a few times. Specified time point: 2014-2015 season, pre-vaccination. Sequencing of TCRB used Survey level resolution. The assay was immunoSEQ multiplex PCR, and TCRdb's table has in-frame clones only and misses some. The sample records 2,000 to 2,500 clones, around 87% being singletons. The J gene is TRBJ1-3, the V gene TRBV7-9, with 8 nucleotides matching TRBD1. Specimen: CXCR5+ CD38+ circulating T follicular helper cells from blood, collected on the day of influenza vaccination. Subset meaning: circulating Tfh, non-naive CD4+CXCR5+PD-1+ (ICOS+CD38+ or ICOS-CD38-). The receptor's source is an adult who received the influenza vaccine. The CDR3 DNA reads TGTGCCAGCAGCTCAGACAGGGGCTCGGGCGGAAACACCATATATTTT. This sequence encodes CASSSDRGSGGNTIYF.